A single sample gave rise to the 23 T cell receptor beta chains below, sequenced in a study of CD8+ T cells in alopecia areata. TCR sequencing used cDNA made by reverse transcription of extracted RNA. Assay used: immunoSEQ multiplex PCR; TCRdb lists only in-frame clones, some missing. Found here are about 120,000 clones, about 50% of them singletons; the top ten hold 0.46%. Regarding treatment: oral pan-JAK inhibitor, 5-10 mg twice daily. The material was CD4+ T cells sorted from blood, obtained at week 4, from a patient treated with tofacitinib. The receptors stem from a human donor with alopecia areata.

The chain recombines TRBV2 with TRBJ2-5; D uncertain. There are 10 residues in the CDR3. Trimming stripped 2 bases from V and 12 bases from J, with 7 bases between. CDR1 and CDR2 from the germline V gene are SNHLY and FYNNEI. CDR3 sequence reads: CASSEPGEYF. The DNA for the CDR3 is TGTGCCAGCAGTGAACCCGGCGAGTACTTC.

J is TRBJ2-1 and V is TRBV18; 12 bases map to TRBD1. The V gene's germline CDR1 is KGHSH and CDR2 LQKENI. This CDR3 contains 14 residues. V lost 6 bases, J lost 9 bases, and 6 bases stayed unmatched. CDR3 region: CASSGDRGPGEQFF. In DNA form, the CDR3 reads TGTGCCAGCTCGGGGGACAGGGGGCCGGGTGAGCAGTTCTTC.

This clone was seen more than once but under ten times. The chain recombines TRBV30 with TRBJ1-1, with D uncertain. Germline CDR1 GTSNPN, CDR2 SVGIG (reference sequence). The CDR3 consists of 14 residues. The germline V and J ends were trimmed by 3 bases and 1 base, with 12 bases remaining between them. DNA for the CDR3: TGTGCCTGGAGCGGACGACTGTCGAACACTGAAGCTTTCTTT. This codes for CAWSGRLSNTEAFF.

The chain couples TRBV30 to TRBJ1-2; unclear D gene. Trimming removed 2 bases from V and 4 bases from J, with 11 bases in between. Germline V lookup: CDR1 GTSNPN, CDR2 SVGIG (reference sequence). This CDR3 has 13 residues. CDR3 amino acids: CAWSRELLYGYTF. The CDR3 nucleotides are TGTGCCTGGAGTCGGGAGCTACTCTATGGCTACACCTTC.

The chain couples TRBV19 to TRBJ2-2, with D tentatively TRBD1 (6 bases). The germline V gene has CDR1 LNHDA and CDR2 SQIVND (reference sequence). Trimming removed 5 bases from V and 0 bases from J, with 7 bases in between. The CDR3 spans 14 residues. The CDR3 DNA follows: TGTGCCAGTAGTCGACAGGCGAACACCGGGGAGCTGTTTTTT. Residues: CASSRQANTGELFF.

This chain joins TRBV5-6 and TRBJ2-7; D is possibly TRBD1 (6 bases). Per the germline V gene, CDR1 is SGHDT and CDR2 is YYEEEE. This CDR3 spans 16 amino acids. Trimming removed 1 base at V and 3 bases at J, with 17 bases between. CDR3 in DNA: TGTGCCAGCAGCTTGCCCATTTGGGGACAAAACTACGAGCAGTACTTC. Encoded protein: CASSLPIWGQNYEQYF.

The chain combines TRBV29-1 with TRBJ2-3; D unresolved. The CDR3 consists of 12 residues. With 3 bases removed from V and 0 bases from J, the gap between germline ends came to 4 bases. CDR1 is SQVTM, CDR2 ANQGSEA, per germline. The CDR3 here is CSVDLSTDTQYF. The CDR3 region has the DNA TGCAGCGTTGACCTTAGCACAGATACGCAGTATTTT.

The chain uses TRBV29-1 and TRBJ1-1; weak D call: TRBD1 (5 bases). V lost 7 bases and J lost 1, with 10 bases in between. Germline V gene lookup returns CDR1 SQVTM and CDR2 ANQGSEA. The CDR3 is made up of 12 amino acids. CDR3 in DNA: TGCAGCGGCAGGGTTAGGAACACTGAAGCTTTCTTT. It codes for CSGRVRNTEAFF. Combining the CDR3 with reference TRBV29-1 and TRBJ1-1 gives the whole variable domain SAVISQKPSRDICQRGTSLTIQCQVDSQVTMMFWYRQQPGQSLTLIATANQGSEATYESGFVIDKFPISRPNLTFSTLTVSNMSPEDSSIYLCSGRVRNTEAFFGQGTRLTVV.

The table lists this clone with a few counts. DNA of the CDR3: TGTGCCAGCAGGACAGGGGGCTATCAGCCCCAGCATTTT. Its translation is CASRTGGYQPQHF. V gene TRBV2 combines with J gene TRBJ1-5; 10 nucleotides line up with TRBD1. V dropped 6 bases and J dropped 5; count of bases not matched to a gene: 1. CDR3 length: 13 amino acids. CDR1 and CDR2 (germline): SNHLY, FYNNEI.

Comments on this clone: Other DNA sequences in the same sample also yield this CDR3. The chain combines TRBV20-1 with TRBJ2-7; no clear D gene. CDR3 length equals 11 residues. V was trimmed by 1 base and J by 1 base, leaving 2 bases between them. The germline V gene has CDR1 DFQATT and CDR2 SNEGSKA (reference sequence). The DNA for the CDR3 is TGCAGTGCTAGAGGTTCCTACGAGCAGTACTTC. This gives the protein CSARGSYEQYF.

This rearrangement joins TRBV7-9 to TRBJ1-2; 7 bases agree with TRBD1. V lost 5 bases to trimming and J lost 4 bases; unmatched junction nucleotides: 10. The germline gives CDR1 SEHNR, CDR2 FQNEAQ (reference sequence). The CDR3 contains 15 residues. The CDR3 DNA reads as TGTGCCAGCAGCCCCACGGACAGGCGGGGCTATGGCTACACCTTC. Its translation: CASSPTDRRGYGYTF.

This clone occurred a few times. The chain employs TRBV18 and TRBJ1-5; D perhaps matches TRBD1 (5 bases). The CDR3 extends over 14 amino acids. V was trimmed by 6 bases and J by 6 bases, leaving 15 bases between them. Germline lookup yields CDR1 KGHSH and CDR2 LQKENI. The CDR3: CASSTERGIQPQHF. In nucleotides, the CDR3 is TGTGCCAGCTCCACGGAGAGGGGAATTCAGCCCCAGCATTTT.

The J gene is TRBJ2-6, the V gene TRBV2; TRBD1 is a possible D gene (5 bases). Trimming removed 7 bases at V and 0 bases at J, with 16 bases between. Per the germline V gene, CDR1 is SNHLY and CDR2 is FYNNEI. This CDR3 has 17 amino acids. Here the CDR3 reads CASMGQLFSSGANVLTF. CDR3 nucleotides: TGTGCCAGCATGGGGCAGCTCTTCAGCTCTGGGGCCAACGTCCTGACTTTC.

This sequence joins TRBV30 and TRBJ1-2; 8 nucleotides line up with TRBD1. CDR1 and CDR2 (germline): GTSNPN, SVGIG (reference sequence). With V trimmed by 2 bases and J by 3 bases, 8 bases remained unmatched. The CDR3 is 15 residues long. The CDR3 bases are TGTGCCTGGAGTAGACATGGACAGGGATACTATGGCTACACCTTC. It codes for CAWSRHGQGYYGYTF.

This clone has more than one count but fewer than ten. The chain recombines TRBV23-1 with TRBJ2-7, with a weak D call TRBD2 (7 bases). TRBV23-1 is an ORF, and what it does is uncertain. The CDR3 has 13 amino acids. The V gene lost 7 bases and the J gene lost 5 bases, with 15 bases spanning the gap. The CDR3 region is CASTRGGKDEQYF. CDR3 sequence (DNA): TGCGCCAGCACCAGGGGAGGGAAGGACGAGCAGTACTTC.

This clone occurred a few times. The junction departs from the called germline gene at one end, perhaps through a read error. The V gene is TRBV9, the J gene TRBJ2-6, with 7 bases lining up with TRBD1. This CDR3 comprises 13 residues. Germline CDR1 reads SGDLS; CDR2 reads YYNGEE. The CDR3: CASSVDSRTGPYF. The CDR3 DNA is TGTGCCAGCAGCGTAGATTCCAGGACAGGCCCCTATTTC.

In this sample, this clone turned up a few times. The V gene is TRBV4-2, the J gene TRBJ1-1; a possible D gene is TRBD1 (5 bases). The CDR3 extends over 14 amino acids. V was pared by 4 bases and J by 6 bases, with 15 bases between. Germline V gives CDR1 LGHNA, CDR2 YNFKEQ. CDR3 region: CASSPGGIRSEAFF. DNA of the CDR3: TGTGCCAGCAGCCCCGGGGGAATAAGATCTGAAGCTTTCTTT.

This clone was observed a handful of times. The chain carries TRBV29-1 and TRBJ2-5, with 15 positions matching TRBD2. The CDR3 length is 15 residues. V was clipped by 4 bases and J by 5 bases; unmatched bases: 5. Germline CDR1 reads SQVTM; CDR2 reads ANQGSEA. DNA of the CDR3: TGCAGCGTTGGAACGGGGACTAGCGGGAGGGAGACCCAGTACTTC. Its protein product is CSVGTGTSGRETQYF. Full variable domain (missing parts from reference TRBV29-1 and TRBJ2-5): SAVISQKPSRDICQRGTSLTIQCQVDSQVTMMFWYRQQPGQSLTLIATANQGSEATYESGFVIDKFPISRPNLTFSTLTVSNMSPEDSSIYLCSVGTGTSGRETQYFGPGTRLLVL.

The chain links TRBV29-1 to TRBJ2-1; no clear D. The CDR3 sequence is 13 residues long. Trimming took off 8 bases at V and 5 bases at J, with 16 bases between the two ends. CDR1 SQVTM and CDR2 ANQGSEA come from the germline V gene. Here the CDR3 reads CSSPGGLHNEQFF. The CDR3 DNA is TGCAGCTCTCCGGGTGGTTTGCACAATGAGCAGTTCTTC.

This chain uses TRBV29-1 with TRBJ1-2, with unresolved D. Trimming took off 1 base at V and 0 bases at J, with 9 bases between the two ends. This CDR3 is 14 amino acids long. CDR1 is SQVTM and CDR2 is ANQGSEA in the germline V gene. Written as DNA, the CDR3 is TGCAGCGTTGAAGGGGCCTTTTCTAACTATGGCTACACCTTC. It translates to CSVEGAFSNYGYTF.

This clone turned up a few times. This chain joins TRBV5-4 and TRBJ2-7; 7 bases align to TRBD1. The CDR3 is 13 amino acids. In germline, CDR1 is SGHNT, CDR2 YYREEE (reference sequence). Germline trimming cut 4 bases from V and 2 bases from J; bases unmatched to any gene: 3. The chain's CDR3 is CASSRDSPYEQYF. The CDR3 DNA reads TGTGCCAGCAGCCGGGACAGCCCCTACGAGCAGTACTTC.

The rearrangement uses TRBV13 and TRBJ2-1; 10 bases map to TRBD2. CDR3 length: 15 amino acids. CDR1 is PRHDT, CDR2 FYEKMQ, per germline (reference sequence). V gave up 5 bases and J gave up 4 bases; unmatched junction bases: 5. The CDR3: CASSPRTSGYNEQFF. The CDR3 bases are TGTGCCAGCAGCCCAAGGACTAGCGGTTACAATGAGCAGTTCTTC.

The J gene is TRBJ2-7, the V gene TRBV15, with 8 bases aligning to TRBD2. Germline lookup yields CDR1 LNHNV and CDR2 YYDKDF (reference sequence). The V and J ends lost 1 base and 0 bases, in that order; junction bases with no gene match: 5. The CDR3 contains 16 residues. CDR3 in amino acids: CATSRALGTSSYEQYF. The CDR3 DNA follows: TGTGCCACCAGCAGAGCTCTGGGGACTAGCTCCTACGAGCAGTACTTC.